This T cell receptor beta chain was found in a study of regulatory T cells in long-lasting Graves disease. Study-wide results and limits: Accuracy might have suffered from few samples.

Time point specified: newly diagnosed GD, antithyroid drugs for less than 3 months. From RNA extracted from PBMCs, the TCR library was made. Arm-PCR of CDR3 regions and iRepertoire HTBI primers were the basis on which TCR beta libraries were built. TCRdb independently ran MiXCR on the multiplex PCR reads; one entry per CDR3 protein. This table has hundreds of thousands of distinct CDR3 sequences, roughly a sixth appearing once. V gave up 8 bases and J gave up 2 bases; unmatched junction bases: 10. Germline CDR1 and CDR2: GTSNPN and SVGIG (reference sequence). The CDR3 sequence is 15 residues long. This clonotype was detected many times. Antigen specificity is unknown. This sample was also put to use in a study of T cells in Graves' hyperthyroidism and ophthalmopathy. This second study notes: Each diagnosis drew on symptoms, thyroxine, TRAb, thyroid ultrasound and orbital computed tomography findings. First-round RT-PCR targeting the TCR CDR3 was performed with the HTBI primer set. Ophthalmopathy got predicted by the model a median 6.5 months before its onset.

The sequence was obtained from a man aged 40-55 years with Graves disease. The specimen comprised peripheral blood mononuclear cells (PBMCs), sampled at new diagnosis, from a patient treated with antithyroid drugs. The chain links TRBV30 to TRBJ2-3, with 10 positions matching TRBD1. The CDR3, as DNA: TGTGCCGGAACCGGGACAGGGGCTCACACAGATACGCAGTATTTT. Protein sequence: CAGTGTGAHTDTQYF.